This T cell receptor beta chain was identified during a study of blood T cell repertoires in COVID-19. Study background: Some COVID-19 samples were acute and others convalescent; all came from the United States, Italy and Spain. In each case, the material was cDNA or gDNA derived from T cells, B-cell-depleted T cells, or PBMCs.

The data were produced by immunoSEQ multiplex PCR, yet TCRdb's version contains in-frame clones alone and is incomplete. The sample carries hundreds of thousands of clones, roughly 90% recorded once. Recruited during active infection, patients (from Seattle) were subsequently followed longitudinally. Germline assignment: CDR1 SGHVS and CDR2 FNYEAQ. The germline V and J ends were trimmed by 8 bases and 3 bases, with 8 bases remaining between them. This CDR3 contains 11 residues. The clonotype originates from a woman aged 60 to 75 with COVID-19, enrolled during active disease. The rearrangement uses TRBV7-6 and TRBJ2-7; D unresolved. Sequenced: peripheral blood. CDR3 DNA sequence: TGTGCCAGCGGCTCACTCTACGAGCAGTACTTC. Translation gives CASGSLYEQYF. Full variable domain (rest looked up from reference TRBV7-6 and TRBJ2-7): GAGVSQSPRYKVTKRGQDVALRCDPISGHVSLYWYRQALGQGPEFLTYFNYEAQQDKSGLPNDRFSAERPEGSISTLTIQRTEQRDSAMYRCASGSLYEQYFGPGTRLTVT.